Listed below are T cell receptor beta chains from one sample, sequenced in a study of cytomegalovirus exposure and HLA in healthy donors. TCRdb's copy holds only in-frame clones and misses some; the assay was immunoSEQ multiplex PCR. The sample contains roughly 150,000 clones, 70% to 90% of which appear only once. Sequenced input: PBMCs. The source of these receptors is a man aged 25 to 40 in good health and CMV-seropositive. Each CDR3 is given without its conserved first and last residue. Each record gives: V gene, J gene, CDR3 protein.

TRBV27	TRBJ2-5	ASSSGTSAQETQY
TRBV15	TRBJ1-5	ATSRKLNDNQPQH
TRBV30	TRBJ2-7	AWSWRPAREEQY
TRBV4-1	TRBJ2-1	ASSQGANEQF
TRBV6-5	TRBJ2-7	ASSPLPGGHEQY
TRBV18	TRBJ2-3	ASSPPGTATDTQY
TRBV7-2	TRBJ2-1	ASSFQGFAYNEQF
TRBV12-5	TRBJ2-1	ASGRPQGPDEQF
TRBV5-6	TRBJ1-3	ASSLRGTLLSGNTIY
TRBV13	TRBJ2-1	ASSLGLNEQF
TRBV5-4	TRBJ2-1	ASSFSVAGYNEQF
TRBV27	TRBJ2-5	ASRRVDSSETQY
TRBV6-5	TRBJ2-1	ASSYTGRPLGNEQF
TRBV28	TRBJ1-1	ASSLGRPNTEAF
TRBV6-1	TRBJ2-3	ASSEKIGAGGPDTQY
TRBV6-5	TRBJ1-5	ASSGQGRNQPQH
TRBV9	TRBJ2-7	ASSVGGLFNNEQY
TRBV7-2	TRBJ2-3	ASSLGGRSTDTQY
TRBV2	TRBJ1-2	ASSAGQNYGYT
TRBV9	TRBJ2-1	ASSVVSGGYNEQF
TRBV7-9	TRBJ1-2	ASSLSAGQLSYGYT
TRBV7-8	TRBJ2-6	ASSSQGTGANVLT
TRBV6-5	TRBJ1-3	ASRPDRGRGNTIY
TRBV18	TRBJ1-4	ASSPPNSLNEKLF
TRBV6-5	TRBJ2-7	ASSSGLSSYEQY
TRBV5-6	TRBJ1-2	ASSPLGGAMDYGYT
TRBV7-2	TRBJ2-7	ASSLMSRDFGKGEQY
TRBV4-1	TRBJ2-5	ASSYLTGGRETQY
TRBV15	TRBJ2-7	ATSRDKGQGYVSYEQY
TRBV11-3	TRBJ1-1	ASSGQGAEAF
TRBV18	TRBJ2-6	ASSPSRGLSGANVLT
TRBV21-1	TRBJ2-2	ASSKGQSPTNTGELF
TRBV10-2	TRBJ2-5	ASSEERESFETQY
TRBV18	TRBJ2-1	ASSPVGGSSYNEQF
TRBV27	TRBJ2-3	ASSIRLAVTDTQY
TRBV19	TRBJ2-2	ASNRGSNTGELF
TRBV11-3	TRBJ1-1	ASSLGRFSGTEAF
TRBV5-6	TRBJ1-2	ASSPGGNDGYT
TRBV11-3	TRBJ2-3	ASSLEGGSRADTQY
TRBV7-6	TRBJ1-4	ASSFRDRNEKLF
TRBV15	.	APPGGDYEQY
TRBV11-3	TRBJ1-1	ASSFLTGTAKGAF
TRBV7-2	TRBJ2-3	ASSRETSGRGTQY
TRBV6-5	TRBJ1-5	ASSEDGRDAPQH
TRBV7-2	TRBJ2-3	ASSPPTSRDTQY
TRBV13	TRBJ2-1	ASSLGLAGAVNEQF
TRBV15	TRBJ2-3	ATSRDYEGGPYTQY
TRBV28	TRBJ1-2	ASGVPGQGANGYT
TRBV6-5	TRBJ1-2	ASRSTGSGGYT
TRBV9	TRBJ2-3	ASSAQLAGVSDTQY
TRBV27	TRBJ1-4	ASSLFGGREKLF
TRBV6-6	TRBJ1-2	ASSLQGPGYGYT
TRBV9	TRBJ2-1	ASSVQGSSSYNEQF